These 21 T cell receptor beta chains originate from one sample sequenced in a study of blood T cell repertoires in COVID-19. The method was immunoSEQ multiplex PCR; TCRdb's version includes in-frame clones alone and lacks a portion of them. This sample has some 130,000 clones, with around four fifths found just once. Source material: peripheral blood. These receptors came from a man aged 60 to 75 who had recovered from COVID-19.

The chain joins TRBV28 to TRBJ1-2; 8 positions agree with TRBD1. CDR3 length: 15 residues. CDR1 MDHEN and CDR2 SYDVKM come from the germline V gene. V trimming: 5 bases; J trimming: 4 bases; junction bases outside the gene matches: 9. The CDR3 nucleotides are TGTGCCAGCAGTCCCCCGCAGGGGGCGGTCTATGGCTACACCTTC. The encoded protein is CASSPPQGAVYGYTF.

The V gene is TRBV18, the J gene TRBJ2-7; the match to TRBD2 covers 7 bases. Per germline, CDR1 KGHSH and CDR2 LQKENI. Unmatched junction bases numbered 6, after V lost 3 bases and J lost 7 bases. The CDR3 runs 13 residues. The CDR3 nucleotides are TGTGCCAGCTCACCGGGAGGGGATCGGGAGCAGTACTTC. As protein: CASSPGGDREQYF. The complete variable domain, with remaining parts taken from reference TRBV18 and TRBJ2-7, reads NAGVMQNPRHLVRRRGQEARLRCSPMKGHSHVYWYRQLPEEGLKFMVYLQKENIIDESGMPKERFSAEFPKEGPSILRIQQVVRGDSAAYFCASSPGGDREQYFGPGTRLTVT.

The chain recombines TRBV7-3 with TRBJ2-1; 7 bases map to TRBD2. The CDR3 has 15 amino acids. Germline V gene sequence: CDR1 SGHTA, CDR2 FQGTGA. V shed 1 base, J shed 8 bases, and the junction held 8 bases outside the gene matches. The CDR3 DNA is TGTGCCAGCAGCTTAAACGGGAGGAACGCCGATGAGCAGTTCTTC. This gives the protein CASSLNGRNADEQFF.

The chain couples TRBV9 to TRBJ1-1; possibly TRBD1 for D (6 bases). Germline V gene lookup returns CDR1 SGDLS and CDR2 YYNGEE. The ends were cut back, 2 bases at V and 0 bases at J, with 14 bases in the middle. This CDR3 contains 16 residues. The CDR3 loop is CASSVGGQWMNTEAFF. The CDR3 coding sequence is TGTGCCAGCAGCGTGGGGGGGCAGTGGATGAACACTGAAGCTTTCTTT.

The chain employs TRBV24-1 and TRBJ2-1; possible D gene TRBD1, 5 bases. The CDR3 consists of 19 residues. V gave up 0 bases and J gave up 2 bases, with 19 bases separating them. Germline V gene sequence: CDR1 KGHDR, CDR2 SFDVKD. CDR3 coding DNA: TGTGCCACCAGTGATTTGTCAACAATACAGGTTAACACCTACAATGAGCAGTTCTTC. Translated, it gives CATSDLSTIQVNTYNEQFF.

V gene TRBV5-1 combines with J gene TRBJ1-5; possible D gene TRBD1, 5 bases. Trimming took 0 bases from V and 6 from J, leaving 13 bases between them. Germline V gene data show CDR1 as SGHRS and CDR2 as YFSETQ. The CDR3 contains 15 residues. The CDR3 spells CASSLAGTEFQPQHF. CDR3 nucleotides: TGCGCCAGCAGCTTGGCAGGGACTGAATTTCAGCCCCAGCATTTT.

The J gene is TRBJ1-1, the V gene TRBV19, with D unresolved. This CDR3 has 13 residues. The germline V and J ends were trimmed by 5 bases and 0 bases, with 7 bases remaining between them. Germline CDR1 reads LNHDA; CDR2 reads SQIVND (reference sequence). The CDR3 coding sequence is TGTGCCAGTAGTTTCGCAGTGAACACTGAAGCTTTCTTT. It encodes CASSFAVNTEAFF.

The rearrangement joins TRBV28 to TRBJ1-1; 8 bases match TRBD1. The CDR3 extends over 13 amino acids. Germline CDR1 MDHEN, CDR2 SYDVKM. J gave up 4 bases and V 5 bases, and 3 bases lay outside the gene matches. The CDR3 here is CASSRTGSTEAFF. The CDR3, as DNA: TGTGCCAGCAGTCGGACAGGGAGCACTGAAGCTTTCTTT.

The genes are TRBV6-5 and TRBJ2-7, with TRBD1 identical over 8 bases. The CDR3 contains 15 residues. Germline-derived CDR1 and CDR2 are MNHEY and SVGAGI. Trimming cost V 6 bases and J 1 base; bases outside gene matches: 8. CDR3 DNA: TGTGCCAGCAGGCGAGGACAGGGCCTATCCTACGAGCAGTACTTC. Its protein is CASRRGQGLSYEQYF.

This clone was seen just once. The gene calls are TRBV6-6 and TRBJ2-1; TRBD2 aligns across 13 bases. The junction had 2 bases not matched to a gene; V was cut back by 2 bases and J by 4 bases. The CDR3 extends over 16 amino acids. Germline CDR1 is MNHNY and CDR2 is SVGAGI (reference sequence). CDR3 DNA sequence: TGTGCCAGCAGTTACCCGGGACTAGCGGGGTACAATGAGCAGTTCTTC. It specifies CASSYPGLAGYNEQFF.

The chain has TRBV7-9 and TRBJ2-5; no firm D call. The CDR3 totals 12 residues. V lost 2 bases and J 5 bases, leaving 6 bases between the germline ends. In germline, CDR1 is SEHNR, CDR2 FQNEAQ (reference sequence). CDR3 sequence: CASSLNWETQYF. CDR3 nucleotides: TGTGCCAGCAGCTTAAACTGGGAGACCCAGTACTTC.

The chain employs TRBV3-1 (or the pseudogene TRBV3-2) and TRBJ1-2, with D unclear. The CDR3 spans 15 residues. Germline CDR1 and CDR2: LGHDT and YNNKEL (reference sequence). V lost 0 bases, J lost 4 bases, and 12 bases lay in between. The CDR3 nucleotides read TGTGCCAGCAGCCAAGACCCCGGGGAGGTCTATGGCTACACCTTC. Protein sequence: CASSQDPGEVYGYTF.

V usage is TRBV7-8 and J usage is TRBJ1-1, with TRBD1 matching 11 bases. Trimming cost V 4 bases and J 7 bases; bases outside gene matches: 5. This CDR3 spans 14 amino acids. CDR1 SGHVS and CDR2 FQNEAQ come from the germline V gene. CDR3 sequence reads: CASSSGQGGYEAFF. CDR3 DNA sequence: TGTGCCAGCAGCTCGGGACAGGGGGGTTATGAAGCTTTCTTT.

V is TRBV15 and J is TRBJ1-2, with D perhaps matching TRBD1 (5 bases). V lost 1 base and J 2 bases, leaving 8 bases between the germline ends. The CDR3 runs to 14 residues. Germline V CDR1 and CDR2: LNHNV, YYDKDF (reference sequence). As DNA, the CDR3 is TGTGCCACCAGCAGAGGGGGGGAAAACTATGGCTACACCTTC. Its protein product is CATSRGGENYGYTF.

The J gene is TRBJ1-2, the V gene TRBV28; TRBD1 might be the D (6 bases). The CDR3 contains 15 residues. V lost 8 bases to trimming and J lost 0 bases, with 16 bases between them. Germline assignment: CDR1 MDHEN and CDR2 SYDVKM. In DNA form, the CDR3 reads TGTGCCAGCCTTTCTGGGACAATAGCTAACTATGGCTACACCTTC. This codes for CASLSGTIANYGYTF.

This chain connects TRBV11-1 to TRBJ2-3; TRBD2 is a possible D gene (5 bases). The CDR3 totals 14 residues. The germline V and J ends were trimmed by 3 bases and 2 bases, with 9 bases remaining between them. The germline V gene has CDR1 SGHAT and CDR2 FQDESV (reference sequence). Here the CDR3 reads CASSFNRDTDTQYF. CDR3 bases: TGTGCCAGCAGCTTTAACCGGGACACAGATACGCAGTATTTT. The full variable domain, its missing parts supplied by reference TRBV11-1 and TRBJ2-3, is EAEVAQSPRYKITEKSQAVAFWCDPISGHATLYWYRQILGQGPELLVQFQDESVVDDSQLPKDRFSAERLKGVDSTLKIQPAELGDSAMYLCASSFNRDTDTQYFGPGTRLTVL.

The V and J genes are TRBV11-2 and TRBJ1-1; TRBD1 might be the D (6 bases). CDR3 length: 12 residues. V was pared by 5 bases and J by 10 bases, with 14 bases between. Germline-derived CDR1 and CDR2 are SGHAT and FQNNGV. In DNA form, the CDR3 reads TGTGCCAGCAGCCCAGGGGTGAGTCTAGCTTTCTTT. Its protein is CASSPGVSLAFF. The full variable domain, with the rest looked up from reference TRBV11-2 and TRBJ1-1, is EAGVAQSPRYKIIEKRQSVAFWCNPISGHATLYWYQQILGQGPKLLIQFQNNGVVDDSQLPKDRFSAERLKGVDSTLKIQPAKLEDSAVYLCASSPGVSLAFFGQGTRLTVV.

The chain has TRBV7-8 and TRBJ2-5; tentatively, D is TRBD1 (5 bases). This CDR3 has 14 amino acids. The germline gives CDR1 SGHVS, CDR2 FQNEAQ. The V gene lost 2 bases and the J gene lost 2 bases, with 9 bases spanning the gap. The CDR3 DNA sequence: TGTGCCAGCAGCTTAAAGAGGACACAAGAGACCCAGTACTTC. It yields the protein CASSLKRTQETQYF.

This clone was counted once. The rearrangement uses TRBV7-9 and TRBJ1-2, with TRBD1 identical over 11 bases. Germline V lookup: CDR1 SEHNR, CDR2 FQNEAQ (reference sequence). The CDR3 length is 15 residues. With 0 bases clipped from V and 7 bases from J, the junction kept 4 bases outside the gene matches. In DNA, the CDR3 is TGTGCCAGCAGCTTAGCGGCGGGGACAGGGGGTGGCTACACCTTC. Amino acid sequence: CASSLAAGTGGGYTF.

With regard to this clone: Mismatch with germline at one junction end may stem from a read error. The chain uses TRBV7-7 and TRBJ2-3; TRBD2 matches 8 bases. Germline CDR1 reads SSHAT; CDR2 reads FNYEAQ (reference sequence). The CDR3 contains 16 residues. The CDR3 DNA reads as TGTGCTAGCAGCAGAGGCGGGGGGCAAGGGGCAGATACGCAGTATTTT. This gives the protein CASSRGGGQGADTQYF.

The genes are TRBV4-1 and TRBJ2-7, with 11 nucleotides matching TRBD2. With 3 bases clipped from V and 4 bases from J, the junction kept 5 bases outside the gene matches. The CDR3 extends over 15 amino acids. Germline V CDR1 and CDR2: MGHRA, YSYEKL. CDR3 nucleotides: TGCGCCAGCAGCCACCTGACTAGCGGGAAATACGAGCAGTACTTC. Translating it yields CASSHLTSGKYEQYF.